The 19 T cell receptor beta chains below were found in one sample sequenced in a study of cytomegalovirus exposure and HLA in healthy donors. The PCR employed 60 Vbeta primers together with 13 Jbeta primers. Using immunoSEQ multiplex PCR, the repertoire was profiled, and TCRdb retains in-frame clones only, with some absent. In the table there are 150,000 to 200,000 clones, around three quarters of which are singletons. The sequenced sample consisted of PBMCs. These receptors originate from a middle-aged man in good health and CMV-seronegative.

The chain joins TRBV9 to TRBJ2-5; D perhaps matches TRBD1 (5 bases). The CDR3 has 13 amino acids. Germline CDR1 and CDR2: SGDLS and YYNGEE. V gave up 0 bases and J gave up 3 bases, with 6 bases separating them. This chain's CDR3 is CASSVATEETQYF. DNA of the CDR3: TGTGCCAGCAGCGTAGCGACAGAAGAGACCCAGTACTTC.

On this clone: Sequence at one end of the junction differs from germline and may be a read error. The chain is built from TRBV7-9 and TRBJ1-2; TRBD1 is a possible D gene (5 bases). The germline CDR1 and CDR2 sequences are SEHNR and FQNEAQ (reference sequence). This CDR3 has 11 amino acids. The CDR3 sequence: CSSSSGYGYTF. The CDR3 nucleotides are TGTTCCAGCAGCTCAGGGTATGGCTACACCTTC.

The rearrangement links TRBV23-1 to TRBJ1-6, with a possible D match to TRBD1 (6 bases). TRBV23-1 falls under the ORF class, with uncertain function. This CDR3 is built from 11 residues. V lost 11 bases to trimming and J lost 15 bases, with 17 bases between them. In DNA, the CDR3 is TGCGCCTTCAGTCGGGGACACTACCTCCACTTT. This sequence encodes CAFSRGHYLHF.

The rearrangement joins TRBV28 to TRBJ2-7, with no clear D. V gave up 5 bases and J gave up 6 bases, with 14 bases separating them. This CDR3 is built from 13 residues. Germline-derived CDR1 and CDR2 are MDHEN and SYDVKM. Written as DNA, the CDR3 is TGTGCCAGCAGTCCAATCTTAGTGAGCGAGCAGTACTTC. This encodes CASSPILVSEQYF.

CDR3 DNA: TGTGCCAGCAGCCCCTCAGCGGGTGTAGGTTTAGAGCAGTACTTC. Protein: CASSPSAGVGLEQYF. This chain joins TRBV27 and TRBJ2-5; D might be TRBD2 (6 bases). V was trimmed by 6 bases and J by 11 bases, leaving 25 bases between them. This CDR3 region has 15 residues. CDR1 is MNHEY and CDR2 is SMNVEV in the germline V gene (reference sequence).

The chain joins TRBV6-1 to TRBJ2-5, with 7 bases lining up with TRBD1. CDR1 is MNHNS and CDR2 is SASEGT in the germline V gene. J gave up 3 bases and V 6 bases, and 7 bases lay outside the gene matches. This CDR3 is 14 amino acids long. CDR3 region: CASSLGQTKETQYF. The CDR3 coding sequence is TGTGCCAGCAGCCTGGGACAGACTAAAGAGACCCAGTACTTC.

This clone was seen only a few times. V and J are TRBV18 and TRBJ1-1; 8 nucleotides line up with TRBD1. Germline lookup yields CDR1 KGHSH and CDR2 LQKENI. V trimming: 4 bases; J trimming: 0 bases; junction bases outside the gene matches: 1. This CDR3 has 14 residues. CDR3 amino acids: CASSQGQVNTEAFF. CDR3 sequence (DNA): TGTGCCAGCTCACAGGGACAGGTGAACACTGAAGCTTTCTTT.

This clone has just a few counts. The CDR3: CASSQERERTDTQYF. As DNA, the CDR3 is TGTGCCAGCAGCCAGGAGCGGGAGCGCACAGATACGCAGTATTTT. V is TRBV4-2 and J is TRBJ2-3, with 8 bases fitting TRBD2. V shed 3 bases, J shed 1 base, and the junction held 3 bases outside the gene matches. This CDR3 is 15 amino acids long. Germline V gene sequence: CDR1 LGHNA, CDR2 YNFKEQ.

The V call is TRBV6-5, the J call TRBJ2-7, with TRBD2 as a possible D gene (6 bases). The CDR3 runs 13 residues. Looked up from germline, CDR1 is MNHEY and CDR2 is SVGAGI. The V end lost 6 bases, the J end lost 4 bases, and 13 bases lay between the germline ends. As DNA, the CDR3 is TGTGCCAGCAGAAGGGACTCCAGGTACGAGCAGTACTTC. It specifies CASRRDSRYEQYF.

This clone came up a few times. V gene TRBV11-2 combines with J gene TRBJ2-3; D uncertain. V gave up 4 bases and J gave up 5 bases, with 4 bases separating them. Looked up from germline, CDR1 is SGHAT and CDR2 is FQNNGV. The CDR3 length is 11 residues. The CDR3 nucleotides read TGTGCCAGCAGCTCCAGAGATACGCAGTATTTT. Its protein is CASSSRDTQYF.

CDR3 protein: CASSVAEGEQFF. The CDR3 DNA reads TGTGCCAGCAGCGTAGCCGAGGGTGAGCAGTTCTTC. The chain has TRBV9 and TRBJ2-1, with TRBD2 as a possible D gene (5 bases). Germline V gives CDR1 SGDLS, CDR2 YYNGEE. The CDR3 spans 12 residues. Between the trimmed V and J ends, which lost 0 bases and 9 bases, there was a span of 7 bases.

The V call is TRBV10-3, the J call TRBJ2-5; TRBD1 agrees at 7 bases. Per germline, CDR1 ENHRY and CDR2 SYGVKD. The CDR3 loop spans 14 amino acids. Trimming removed 3 bases from V and 5 bases from J; junction bases left unmatched: 6. Written as DNA, the CDR3 is TGTGCCATCAGTGACCCCGACAGGGCGGAGACCCAGTACTTC. This encodes CAISDPDRAETQYF.

The V call is TRBV29-1, the J call TRBJ2-7; D ambiguous. This CDR3 spans 13 amino acids. The germline V and J ends were trimmed by 0 bases and 9 bases, with 15 bases remaining between them. Looked up from germline, CDR1 is SQVTM and CDR2 is ANQGSEA. The CDR3 loop is CSVEDTVNPWQYF. In DNA, the CDR3 is TGCAGCGTTGAAGACACAGTGAATCCTTGGCAGTACTTC.

The chain is built from TRBV19 and TRBJ1-4, with TRBD1 matching 8 bases. V shed 6 bases, J shed 0 bases, and the junction held 6 bases outside the gene matches. This CDR3 is 16 amino acids long. Germline V gene data show CDR1 as LNHDA and CDR2 as SQIVND (reference sequence). The CDR3 DNA follows: TGTGCCAGTAGAAAAGGACAGGGCGCAACTAATGAAAAACTGTTTTTT. Translated, it gives CASRKGQGATNEKLFF.

This chain links TRBV7-8 with TRBJ2-5; 10 bases map to TRBD2. Gene TRBJ2-7 matches the end of the DNA better, so the J call may be wrong. Germline V gene lookup returns CDR1 SGHVS and CDR2 FQNEAQ. CDR3 length: 19 residues. The CDR3 spells CASSLSTGLASGSSYEQYF. The CDR3 region has the DNA TGTGCCAGCAGCTTGTCGACAGGGTTAGCTAGCGGGAGCTCCTACGAGCAGTACTTC.

The CDR3 nucleotides read TGTGCCAGCAGTTCCCAGGGTTCTAGCGGGGCATTCTACGAGCAGTACTTC. It translates to CASSSQGSSGAFYEQYF. V is TRBV27 and J is TRBJ2-7; 9 nucleotides line up with TRBD2. The CDR3 covers 17 residues. The V segment lost 4 bases and the J segment 3 bases; nucleotides outside the gene matches: 13. Germline CDR1 reads MNHEY; CDR2 reads SMNVEV (reference sequence).

This rearrangement joins TRBV11-3 to TRBJ2-5; the match to TRBD2 covers 8 bases. Germline assignment: CDR1 SGHNT and CDR2 YENEEA. The CDR3 loop spans 14 amino acids. V lost 5 bases, J lost 5 bases, and 7 bases stayed unmatched. For the CDR3, the DNA is TGTGCCAGCAGCCACAATAGCGGGAATGAGACCCAGTACTTC. Residues: CASSHNSGNETQYF.

J is TRBJ1-2 and V is TRBV2; 8 bases agree with TRBD1. The junction had 5 bases not matched to a gene; V was cut back by 6 bases and J by 2 bases. The CDR3 length is 14 residues. CDR1 and CDR2 (germline): SNHLY, FYNNEI. This CDR3 reads CASRRTGSNYGYTF. The CDR3 DNA follows: TGTGCCAGCAGGAGGACAGGGTCAAACTATGGCTACACCTTC.

The chain is built from TRBV30 and TRBJ1-4; 8 bases are shared with TRBD1. Germline V gene data show CDR1 as GTSNPN and CDR2 as SVGIG (reference sequence). This CDR3 is 13 amino acids long. The V and J ends lost 1 base and 8 bases, in that order; junction bases with no gene match: 3. The CDR3 DNA sequence: TGTGCCTGGAGTGGACAGGGGAGAGAAAAACTGTTTTTT. It specifies CAWSGQGREKLFF.